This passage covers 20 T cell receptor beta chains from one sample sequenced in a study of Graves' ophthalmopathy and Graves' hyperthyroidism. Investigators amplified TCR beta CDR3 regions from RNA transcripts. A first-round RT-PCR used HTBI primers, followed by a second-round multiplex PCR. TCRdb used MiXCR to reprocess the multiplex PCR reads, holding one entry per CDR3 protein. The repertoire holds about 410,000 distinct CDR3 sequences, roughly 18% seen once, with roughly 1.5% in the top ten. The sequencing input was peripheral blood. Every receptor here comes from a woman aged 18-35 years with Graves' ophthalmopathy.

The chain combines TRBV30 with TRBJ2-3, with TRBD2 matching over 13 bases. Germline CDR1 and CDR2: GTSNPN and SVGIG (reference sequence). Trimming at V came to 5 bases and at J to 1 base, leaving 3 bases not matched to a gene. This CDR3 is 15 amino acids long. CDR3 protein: CAWAGLAGGTDTQYF. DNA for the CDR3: TGTGCCTGGGCTGGACTAGCGGGGGGCACAGATACGCAGTATTTT.

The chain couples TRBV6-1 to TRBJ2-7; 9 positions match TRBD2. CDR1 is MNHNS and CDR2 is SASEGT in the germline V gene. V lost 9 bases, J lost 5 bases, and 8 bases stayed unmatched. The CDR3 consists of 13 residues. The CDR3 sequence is CASTGTSLDEQYF. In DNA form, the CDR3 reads TGTGCCAGTACCGGGACTAGCTTGGACGAGCAGTACTTC.

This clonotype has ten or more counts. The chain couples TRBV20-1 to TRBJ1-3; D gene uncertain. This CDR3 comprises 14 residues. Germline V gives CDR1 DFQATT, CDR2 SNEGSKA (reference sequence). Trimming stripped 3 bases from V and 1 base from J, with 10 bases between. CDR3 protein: CSASRDASGNTIYF. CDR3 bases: TGCAGTGCTAGTAGAGATGCTTCTGGAAACACCATATATTTT.

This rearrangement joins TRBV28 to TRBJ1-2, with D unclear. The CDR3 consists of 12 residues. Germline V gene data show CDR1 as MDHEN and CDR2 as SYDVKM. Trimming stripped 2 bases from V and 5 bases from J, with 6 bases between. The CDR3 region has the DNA TGTGCCAGCAGTTTAAAAGCGTATGGCTACACCTTC. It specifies CASSLKAYGYTF.

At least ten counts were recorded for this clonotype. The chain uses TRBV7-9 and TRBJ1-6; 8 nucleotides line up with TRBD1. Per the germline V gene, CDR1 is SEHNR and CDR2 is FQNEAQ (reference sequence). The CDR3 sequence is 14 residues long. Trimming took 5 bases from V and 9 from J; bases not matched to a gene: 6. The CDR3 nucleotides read TGTGCCAGCAGCACGACAGGGGATGCTTCACCCCTCCACTTT. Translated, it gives CASSTTGDASPLHF.

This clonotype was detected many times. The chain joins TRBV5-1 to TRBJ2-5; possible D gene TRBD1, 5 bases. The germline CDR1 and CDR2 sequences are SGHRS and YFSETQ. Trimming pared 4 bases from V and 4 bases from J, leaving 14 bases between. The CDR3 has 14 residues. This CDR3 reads CASSTQGRRETQYF. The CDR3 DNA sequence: TGCGCCAGCAGCACCCAGGGTCGGAGAGAGACCCAGTACTTC. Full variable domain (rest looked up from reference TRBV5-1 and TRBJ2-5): KAGVTQTPRYLIKTRGQQVTLSCSPISGHRSVSWYQQTPGQGLQFLFEYFSETQRNKGNFPGRFSGRQFSNSRSEMNVSTLELGDSALYLCASSTQGRRETQYFGPGTRLLVL.

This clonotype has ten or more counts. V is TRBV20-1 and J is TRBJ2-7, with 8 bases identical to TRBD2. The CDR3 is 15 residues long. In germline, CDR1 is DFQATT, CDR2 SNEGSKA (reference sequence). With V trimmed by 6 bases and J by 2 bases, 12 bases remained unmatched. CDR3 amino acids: CSALARRGVTYEQYF. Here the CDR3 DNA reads TGCAGTGCACTGGCTAGGCGGGGGGTGACCTACGAGCAGTACTTC.

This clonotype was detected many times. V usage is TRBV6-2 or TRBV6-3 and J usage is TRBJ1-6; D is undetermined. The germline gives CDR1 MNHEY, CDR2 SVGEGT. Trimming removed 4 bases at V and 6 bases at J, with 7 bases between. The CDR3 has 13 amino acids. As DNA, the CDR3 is TGTGCCAGCAGTTGGGTGAGTAATTCACCCCTCCACTTT. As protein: CASSWVSNSPLHF.

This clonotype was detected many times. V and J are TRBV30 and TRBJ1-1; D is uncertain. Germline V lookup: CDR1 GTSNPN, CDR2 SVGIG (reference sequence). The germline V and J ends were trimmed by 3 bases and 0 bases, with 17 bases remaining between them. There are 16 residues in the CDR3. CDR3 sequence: CAWRKPLGIMNTEAFF. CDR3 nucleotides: TGTGCCTGGAGGAAACCTTTGGGGATCATGAACACTGAAGCTTTCTTT.

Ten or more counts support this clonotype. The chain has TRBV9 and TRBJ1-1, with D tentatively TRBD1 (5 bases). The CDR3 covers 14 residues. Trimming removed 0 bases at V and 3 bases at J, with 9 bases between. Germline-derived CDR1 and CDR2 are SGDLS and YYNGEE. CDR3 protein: CASSVGQTDTEAFF. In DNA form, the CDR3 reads TGTGCCAGCAGCGTAGGACAGACGGACACTGAAGCTTTCTTT. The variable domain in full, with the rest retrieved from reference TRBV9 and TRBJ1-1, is DSGVTQTPKHLITATGQRVTLRCSPRSGDLSVYWYQQSLDQGLQFLIQYYNGEERAKGNILERFSAQQFPDLHSELNLSSLELGDSALYFCASSVGQTDTEAFFGQGTRLTVV.

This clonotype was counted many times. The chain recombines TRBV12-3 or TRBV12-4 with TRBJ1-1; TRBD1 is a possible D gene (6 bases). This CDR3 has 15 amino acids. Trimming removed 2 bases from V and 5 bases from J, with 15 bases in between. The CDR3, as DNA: TGTGCCAGCAGTTTACGGGGGGCAAGGAGGACTGAAGCTTTCTTT. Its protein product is CASSLRGARRTEAFF.

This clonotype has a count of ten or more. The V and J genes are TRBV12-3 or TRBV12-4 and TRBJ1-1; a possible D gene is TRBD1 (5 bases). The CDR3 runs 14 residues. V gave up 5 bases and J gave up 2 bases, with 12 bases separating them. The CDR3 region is CASSRTPDNTEAFF. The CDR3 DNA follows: TGTGCCAGCAGTCGGACACCTGATAACACTGAAGCTTTCTTT.

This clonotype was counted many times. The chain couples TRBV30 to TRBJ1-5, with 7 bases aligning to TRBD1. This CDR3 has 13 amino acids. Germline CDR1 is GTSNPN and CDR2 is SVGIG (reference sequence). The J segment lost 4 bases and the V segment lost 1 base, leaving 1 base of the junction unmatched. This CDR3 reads CAWSGRGNQPQHF. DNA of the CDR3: TGTGCCTGGAGTGGCAGGGGGAATCAGCCCCAGCATTTT. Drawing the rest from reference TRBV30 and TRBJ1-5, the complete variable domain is SQTIHQWPATLVQPVGSPLSLECTVEGTSNPNLYWYRQAAGRGLQLLFYSVGIGQISSEVPQNLSASRPQDRQFILSSKKLLLSDSGFYLCAWSGRGNQPQHFGDGTRLSIL.

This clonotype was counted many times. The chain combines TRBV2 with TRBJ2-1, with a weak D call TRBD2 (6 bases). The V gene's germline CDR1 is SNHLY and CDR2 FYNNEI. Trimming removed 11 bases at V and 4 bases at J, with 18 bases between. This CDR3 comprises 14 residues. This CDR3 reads CARAGDRGYNEQFF. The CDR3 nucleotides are TGTGCCCGGGCGGGTGATCGGGGGTACAATGAGCAGTTCTTC.

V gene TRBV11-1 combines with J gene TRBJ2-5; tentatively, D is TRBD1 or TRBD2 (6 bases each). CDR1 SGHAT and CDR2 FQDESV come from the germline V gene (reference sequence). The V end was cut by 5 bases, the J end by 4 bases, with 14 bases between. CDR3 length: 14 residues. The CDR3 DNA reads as TGTGCCAGCAGCCTCCAAGGGGGGCGAGAGACCCAGTACTTC. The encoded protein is CASSLQGGRETQYF.

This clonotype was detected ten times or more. The CDR3 coding sequence is TGCAGTGCCGAGATGGGGCGGGGCTCCCAAGAGACCCAGTACTTC. This encodes CSAEMGRGSQETQYF. The V call is TRBV20-1, the J call TRBJ2-5, with a possible D match to TRBD2 (6 bases). V was pared by 6 bases and J by 1 base, with 18 bases between. Germline assignment: CDR1 DFQATT and CDR2 SNEGSKA (reference sequence). The CDR3 consists of 15 residues.

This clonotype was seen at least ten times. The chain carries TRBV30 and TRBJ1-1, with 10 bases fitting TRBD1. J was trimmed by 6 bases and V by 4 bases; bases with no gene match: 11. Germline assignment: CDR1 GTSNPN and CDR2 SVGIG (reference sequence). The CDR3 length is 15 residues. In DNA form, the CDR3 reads TGTGCCTGGAATTGGCCGGGACAGGGGAAGCCTGAAGCTTTCTTT. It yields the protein CAWNWPGQGKPEAFF. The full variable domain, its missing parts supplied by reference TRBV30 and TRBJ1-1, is SQTIHQWPATLVQPVGSPLSLECTVEGTSNPNLYWYRQAAGRGLQLLFYSVGIGQISSEVPQNLSASRPQDRQFILSSKKLLLSDSGFYLCAWNWPGQGKPEAFFGQGTRLTVV.

Here the CDR3 reads CASSSLGATFDETQYF. The CDR3 DNA is TGTGCCAGCAGTAGTTTGGGGGCGACGTTCGACGAGACCCAGTACTTC. This chain links TRBV6-2 or TRBV6-3 with TRBJ2-5, with D perhaps TRBD1 (6 bases). CDR1 is MNHEY and CDR2 is SVGEGT in the germline V gene. This CDR3 has 16 amino acids. V lost 5 bases and J 5 bases, leaving 21 bases between the germline ends.

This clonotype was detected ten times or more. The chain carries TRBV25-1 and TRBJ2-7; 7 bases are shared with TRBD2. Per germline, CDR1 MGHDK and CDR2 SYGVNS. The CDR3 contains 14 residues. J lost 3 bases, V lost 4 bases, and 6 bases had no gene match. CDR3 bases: TGTGCCAGCAGTGCCCAGCGGGATAGCTACGAGCAGTACTTC. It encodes CASSAQRDSYEQYF.

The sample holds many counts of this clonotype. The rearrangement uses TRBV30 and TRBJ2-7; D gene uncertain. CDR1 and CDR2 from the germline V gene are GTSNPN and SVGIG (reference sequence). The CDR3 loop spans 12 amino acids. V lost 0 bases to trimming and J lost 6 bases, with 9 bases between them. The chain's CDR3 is CAWSVGLPEQYF. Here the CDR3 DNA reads TGTGCCTGGAGTGTAGGGCTTCCCGAGCAGTACTTC.